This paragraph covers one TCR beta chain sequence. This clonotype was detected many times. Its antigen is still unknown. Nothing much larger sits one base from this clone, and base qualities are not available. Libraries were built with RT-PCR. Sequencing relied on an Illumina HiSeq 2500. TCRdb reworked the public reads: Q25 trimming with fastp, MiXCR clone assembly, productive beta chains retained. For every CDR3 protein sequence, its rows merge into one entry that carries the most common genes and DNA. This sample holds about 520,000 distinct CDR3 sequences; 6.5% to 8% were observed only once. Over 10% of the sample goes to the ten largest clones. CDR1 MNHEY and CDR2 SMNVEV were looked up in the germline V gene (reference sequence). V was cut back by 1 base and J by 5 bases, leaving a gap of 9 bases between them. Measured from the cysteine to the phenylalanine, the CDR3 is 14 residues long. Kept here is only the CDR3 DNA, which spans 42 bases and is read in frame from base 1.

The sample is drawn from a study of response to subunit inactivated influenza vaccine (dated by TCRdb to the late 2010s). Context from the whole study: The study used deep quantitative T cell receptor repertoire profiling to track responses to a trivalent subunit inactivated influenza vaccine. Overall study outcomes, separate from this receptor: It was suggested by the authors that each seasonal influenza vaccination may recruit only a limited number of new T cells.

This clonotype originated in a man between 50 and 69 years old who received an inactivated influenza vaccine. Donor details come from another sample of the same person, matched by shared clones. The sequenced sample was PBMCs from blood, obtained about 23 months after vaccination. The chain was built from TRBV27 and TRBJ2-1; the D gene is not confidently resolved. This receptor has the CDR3 CASSLLNSHNEQFF. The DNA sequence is TGTGCCAGCAGTTTATTGAACAGTCACAATGAGCAGTTCTTC.